This T cell receptor (beta chain) was sequenced for a study of T cell responses to AZD1222 COVID-19 vaccine. Study results and caveats: Mostly white British, mostly female donors; authors suggested clonal diversity may be underestimated.

Libraries were prepared by immunoSEQ multiplex PCR; TCRdb keeps only in-frame clonotypes and omits some of them. The sample includes 150,000 to 200,000 clones, around 90% of them seen just once. As regards this clone: Antigen: not known.

Second doses at about 4 or about 12 weeks were pooled. The CDR3 loop spans 15 amino acids. The V end was cut by 4 bases, the J end by 0 bases, with 7 bases between. Germline assignment: CDR1 MNHEY and CDR2 SMNVEV (reference sequence). The chain employs TRBV27 and TRBJ1-6; no definite D call. This clonotype originated in an adult who received the AZD1222 COVID-19 vaccine. The sample in question was peripheral blood, obtained 28 days after the second AZD1222 dose. CDR3 sequence (DNA): TGTGCCAGCAGTTCTGACGGCTCCTATAATTCACCCCTCCACTTT. Translated, it gives CASSSDGSYNSPLHF.